This TCR beta chain stems from a study of blood T cells in healthy people across ages. Notes on the study in general: Compared with aged donors, long-lived donors showed fewer expanded clones, suggesting selection. Naive T cell percentage and TCR beta diversity correlated strongly.

Comments on this clonotype: Antigen unknown.

The authors ran a second PCR of 7 to 11 cycles using a sample-barcoded 5' primer and a J-beta primer mix. A template-switch adaptor that had 12 random nucleotides put a tag on each cDNA molecule. One entry per CDR3 protein results from TCRdb running MiXCR on the 5' RACE reads. The sample carries hundreds of thousands of distinct CDR3 sequences, 45% to 70% recorded once. Per germline, CDR1 ENHRY and CDR2 SYGVKD. V dropped 5 bases and J dropped 4 bases, with 14 bases sitting between them. This CDR3 spans 14 amino acids. The clonotype originates from a man aged 35 to 55 in good health. The rearrangement joins TRBV10-3 to TRBJ2-5; the D gene is possibly TRBD1 (6 bases). Sequences were obtained from blood. The CDR3 reads CAISLDREGETQYF. The CDR3 nucleotides read TGTGCCATCAGTCTGGACAGAGAAGGAGAGACCCAGTACTTC.